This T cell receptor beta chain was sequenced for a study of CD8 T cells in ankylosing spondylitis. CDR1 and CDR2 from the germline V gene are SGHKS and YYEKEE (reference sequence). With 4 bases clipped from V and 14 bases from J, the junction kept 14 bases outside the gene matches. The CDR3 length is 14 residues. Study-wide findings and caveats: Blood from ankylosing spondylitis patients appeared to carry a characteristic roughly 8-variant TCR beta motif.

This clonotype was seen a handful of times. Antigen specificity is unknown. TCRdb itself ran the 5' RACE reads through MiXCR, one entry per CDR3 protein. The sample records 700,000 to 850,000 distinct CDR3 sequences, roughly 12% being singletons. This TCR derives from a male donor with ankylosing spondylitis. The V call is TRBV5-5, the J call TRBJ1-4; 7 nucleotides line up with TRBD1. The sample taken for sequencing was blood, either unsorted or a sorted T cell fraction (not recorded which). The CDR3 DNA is TGTGCCAGCAGCCCCGGGACAGCCCCATTTCGTCTGTTTTTT. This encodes CASSPGTAPFRLFF.